This is a list of T cell receptor beta chains from one sample in a study of cytomegalovirus exposure and HLA in healthy donors. Some clones are missing from TCRdb's copy, which holds only in-frame ones; the method was immunoSEQ multiplex PCR. The profile shows roughly 130,000 clones, 70% to 75% of them singletons. Sequenced: PBMCs. These receptors were collected from a woman aged 40 to 55 in good health and CMV-seropositive. Each CDR3 is given without its conserved first and last residue. The size of a clone is reported for some rows only, either as once, few or many, or as a class for expanded clones.

cdr3_aa v_call clone_size j_call
ASSLDSNYGYT TRBV28 - TRBJ1-2
ASRRDGMNTEAF TRBV6-5 few TRBJ1-1
ASSETATLNQPQH TRBV27 - TRBJ1-5
ASSEMRKDLAKNIQY TRBV2 - TRBJ2-4
ASSLAPAGGQETQY TRBV7-2 once TRBJ2-5
ASSVFAGTSSNEQF TRBV9 - TRBJ2-1
ASSSLPGTGYGYT TRBV7-2 - TRBJ1-2
ASSQRGGPYNEQF TRBV11-2 - TRBJ2-1
ASKPGIGASGNTIY TRBV7-2 - TRBJ1-3
ASSEGVSGTFNEQF TRBV19 - TRBJ2-1
ASKYRAADTQY TRBV6-6 - TRBJ2-3
AGRDRGDEQY TRBV7-9 - TRBJ2-7
AIRDRGAGLDYNEQF TRBV10-3 - TRBJ2-1
ASRRGTSGRTDTQY TRBV2 - TRBJ2-3
ASRPTGSGETQY TRBV19 - TRBJ2-5
ASSRKPEAAPGEQY TRBV5-1 - -
ASSWRQGRSYNEQF TRBV5-1 - TRBJ2-1
ASSSPSGRGQETQY TRBV14 - TRBJ2-5
ASSPGDRLNQPQH TRBV5-1 - TRBJ1-5
AWSVGDSYYRPNTGELF TRBV30 once TRBJ2-2
ASRTGDNSPLH TRBV10-2 - TRBJ1-6
ASSTRQGYEQY TRBV19 - TRBJ2-7
ASTSRGLNEQF TRBV11-3 few TRBJ2-1
ASSQDAGAGNTIY TRBV4-3 few TRBJ1-3
ASSLTGVSSNQPQH TRBV18 - TRBJ1-5
ASSLLAGSYNEQF TRBV5-5 - TRBJ2-1
ASRIQGANYGYT TRBV2 - TRBJ1-2
ASSSMTGPGEKLF TRBV28 - TRBJ1-4